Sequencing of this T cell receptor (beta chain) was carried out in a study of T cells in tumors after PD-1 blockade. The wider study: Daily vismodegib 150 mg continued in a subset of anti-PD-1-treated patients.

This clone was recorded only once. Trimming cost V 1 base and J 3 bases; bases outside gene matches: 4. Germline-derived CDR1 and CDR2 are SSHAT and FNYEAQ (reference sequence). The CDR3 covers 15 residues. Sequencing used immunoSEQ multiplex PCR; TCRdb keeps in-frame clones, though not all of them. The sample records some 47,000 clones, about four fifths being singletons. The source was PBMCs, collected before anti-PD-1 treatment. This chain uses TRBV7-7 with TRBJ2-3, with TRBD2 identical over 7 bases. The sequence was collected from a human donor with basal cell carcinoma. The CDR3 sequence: CASSLGPGRTDTQYF. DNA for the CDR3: TGTGCCAGCAGCTTAGGACCCGGGAGGACAGATACGCAGTATTTT.